This T cell receptor (beta chain) was identified in a study of shared clonotypes between healthy human individuals. Study-wide points: Blood was the only sampled material, and tissue repertoires likely differ. Clonotype sharing among donors was expected to depend on sequencing depth.

Profiling relied on immunoSEQ multiplex PCR, and the TCRdb table lists in-frame clones only, not all of them. The data hold over 850,000 clones, with more than 75% observed a single time. V lost 6 bases, J lost 3 bases, and 7 bases stayed unmatched. CDR1 SGHRS and CDR2 YFSETQ come from the germline V gene. The CDR3 extends over 15 amino acids. Details on this clone: Antigen unknown.

This receptor was taken from a man younger than 30 in good health. Some clones in this sample may be carry-over from other donors' samples. The J gene is TRBJ2-1, the V gene TRBV5-1, with 9 bases fitting TRBD2. Sequenced material: memory CD4+ T cells from PBMCs. The subset was: CD45RA-negative fraction. The CDR3 protein is CASTLDSGSYNEQFF. Written as DNA, the CDR3 is TGCGCCAGCACCCTAGATAGCGGGAGCTACAATGAGCAGTTCTTC.